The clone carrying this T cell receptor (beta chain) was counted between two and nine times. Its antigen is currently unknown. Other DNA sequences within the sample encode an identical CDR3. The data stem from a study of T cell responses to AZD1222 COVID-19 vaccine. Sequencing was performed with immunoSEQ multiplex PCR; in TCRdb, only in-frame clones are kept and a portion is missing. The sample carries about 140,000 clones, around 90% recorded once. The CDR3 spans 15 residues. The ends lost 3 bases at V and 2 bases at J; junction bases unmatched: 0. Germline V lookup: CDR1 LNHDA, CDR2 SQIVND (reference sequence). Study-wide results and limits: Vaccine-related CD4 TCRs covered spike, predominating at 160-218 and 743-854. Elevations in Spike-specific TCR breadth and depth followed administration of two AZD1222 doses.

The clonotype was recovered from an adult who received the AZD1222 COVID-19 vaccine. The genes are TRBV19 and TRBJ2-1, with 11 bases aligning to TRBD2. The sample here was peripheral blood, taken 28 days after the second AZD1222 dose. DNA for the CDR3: TGTGCCAGTAGTATGACTAGCGGGGCCTACAATGAGCAGTTCTTC. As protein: CASSMTSGAYNEQFF.